This T cell receptor (beta chain) was identified during a study of CD8 T cells in ankylosing spondylitis. On this clonotype: Its antigen is not identified.

The V and J ends lost 5 bases and 4 bases respectively, with 17 bases between them. Germline V gives CDR1 MNHNS, CDR2 SASEGT. The CDR3 runs to 15 residues. Study-wide points: Made up of 7 to 9 highly homologous variants, a TCR beta motif appeared characteristic of ankylosing spondylitis blood.

From the 5' RACE reads, TCRdb called clonotypes with MiXCR, one entry per CDR3 protein. The repertoire holds around 480,000 distinct CDR3 sequences, roughly 15% seen once, with under 1.2% in the top ten. The specimen sequenced was blood, either unsorted or a sorted T cell fraction (not recorded which). V gene TRBV6-1 combines with J gene TRBJ1-1, with a tentative D call TRBD1 (6 bases). The TCR comes from a male donor with ankylosing spondylitis. The CDR3 loop reads CASSKQGGGVTEAFF. The CDR3 nucleotides are TGTGCCAGCAGTAAACAGGGTGGGGGGGTCACTGAAGCTTTCTTT.